This T cell receptor (beta chain) was profiled in a study of blood T cell repertoires in COVID-19. Only a few counts were recorded for this clone. Only in-frame clones appear in the TCRdb table, and some are missing; sequencing was by immunoSEQ multiplex PCR. The table has 14,000 or so clones, over 75% seen once. Germline CDR1 and CDR2: GTSNPN and SVGIG (reference sequence). Trimming at V came to 2 bases and at J to 7 bases, leaving 7 bases not matched to a gene. There are 13 residues in the CDR3. The chain joins TRBV30 to TRBJ2-7; 8 nucleotides agree with TRBD1. Sequencing was performed on peripheral blood. This sequence was found in a human donor in a cohort sampled during active COVID-19. The chain's CDR3 is CAWSPWTGYEQYF. CDR3 nucleotide sequence: TGTGCCTGGAGTCCTTGGACAGGGTATGAGCAGTACTTC.